This entry describes one T cell receptor beta chain. What it recognizes is unknown. This record comes from a study of shared clonotypes between healthy human individuals. Study-level results: Some naive CD4 clonotypes, 4.5% to 5.5%, turned up in common across a few donors. The researchers took only blood, and tissue repertoires probably look different.

Germline-derived CDR1 and CDR2 are LNHDA and SQIVND (reference sequence). V was cut by 10 bases and J by 8 bases, with 11 bases left in between. The CDR3 totals 11 residues. Authors' data handling: There were no quality scores in the junction-only immunoSEQ sequences, so filtering differed. Generated by immunoSEQ multiplex PCR, the TCRdb table keeps only in-frame clones and is missing some. V and J calls and clone size are given by that table; D and trimming were obtained from the DNA. The data hold fewer than 3 million clones, with less than 95% observed a single time. This receptor was taken from a man aged 18 to 35 in good health. Some clones in this sample may be carry-over from other donors' samples. What was sequenced was naive CD4+ T cells from PBMCs. Subset meaning: CD45RA+ positively selected. This chain connects TRBV19 to TRBJ1-4; possible D gene TRBD1, 6 bases. CDR3 amino acids: CATEGGEKLFF. The CDR3 DNA sequence: TGTGCCACTGAAGGGGGGGAAAAACTGTTTTTT.